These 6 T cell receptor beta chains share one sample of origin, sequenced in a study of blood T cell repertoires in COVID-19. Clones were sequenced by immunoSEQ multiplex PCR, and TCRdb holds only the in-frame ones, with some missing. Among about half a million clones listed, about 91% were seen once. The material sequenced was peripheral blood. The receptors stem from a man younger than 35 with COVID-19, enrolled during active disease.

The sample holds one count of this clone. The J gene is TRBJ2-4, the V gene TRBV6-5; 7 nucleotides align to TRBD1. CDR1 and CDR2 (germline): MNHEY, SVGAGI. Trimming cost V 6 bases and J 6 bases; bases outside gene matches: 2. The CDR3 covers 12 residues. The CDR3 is CASSPGGNIQYF. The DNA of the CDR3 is TGTGCCAGCAGCCCAGGGGGAAACATTCAGTACTTC.

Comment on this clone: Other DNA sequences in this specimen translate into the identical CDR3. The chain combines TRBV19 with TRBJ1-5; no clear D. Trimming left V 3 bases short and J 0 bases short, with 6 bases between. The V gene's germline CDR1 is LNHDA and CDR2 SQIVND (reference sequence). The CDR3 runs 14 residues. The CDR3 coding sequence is TGTGCCAGTAGTATTGGCGGTAGCAATCAGCCCCAGCATTTT. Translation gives CASSIGGSNQPQHF.

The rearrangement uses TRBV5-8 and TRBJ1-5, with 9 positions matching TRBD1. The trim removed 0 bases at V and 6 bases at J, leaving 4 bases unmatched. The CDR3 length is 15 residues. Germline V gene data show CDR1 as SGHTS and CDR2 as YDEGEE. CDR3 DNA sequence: TGTGCCAGCAGCTTGGCGGGGGACAGGGCTCAGCCCCAGCATTTT. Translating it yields CASSLAGDRAQPQHF. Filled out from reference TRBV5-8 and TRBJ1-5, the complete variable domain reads EAGVTQSPTHLIKTRGQQATLRCSPISGHTSVYWYQQALGLGLQFLLWYDEGEERNRGNFPPRFSGRQFPNYSSELNVNALELEDSALYLCASSLAGDRAQPQHFGDGTRLSIL.

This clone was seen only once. The CDR3 protein is CASGPYNEQFF. The CDR3 DNA follows: TGTGCCAGTGGGCCCTACAATGAGCAGTTCTTC. V gene TRBV19 combines with J gene TRBJ2-1, with no clear D. Germline-derived CDR1 and CDR2 are LNHDA and SQIVND (reference sequence). The ends were cut back, 8 bases at V and 2 bases at J, with 4 bases in the middle. CDR3 length: 11 residues.

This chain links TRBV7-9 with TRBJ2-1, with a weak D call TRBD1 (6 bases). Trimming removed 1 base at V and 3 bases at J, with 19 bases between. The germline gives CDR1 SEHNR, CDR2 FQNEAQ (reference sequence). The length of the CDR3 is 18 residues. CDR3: CASSLGNPGVGIYNEQFF. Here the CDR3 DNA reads TGTGCCAGCAGCTTAGGGAACCCAGGGGTAGGAATCTACAATGAGCAGTTCTTC.

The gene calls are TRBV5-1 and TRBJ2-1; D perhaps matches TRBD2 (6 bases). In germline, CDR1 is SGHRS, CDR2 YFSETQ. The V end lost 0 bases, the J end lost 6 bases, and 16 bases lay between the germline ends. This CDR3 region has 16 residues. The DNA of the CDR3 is TGCGCCAGCAGCTTGGTTGGGGCGGGGCCTGGCAATGAGCAGTTCTTC. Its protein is CASSLVGAGPGNEQFF. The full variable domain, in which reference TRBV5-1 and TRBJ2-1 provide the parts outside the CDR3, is KAGVTQTPRYLIKTRGQQVTLSCSPISGHRSVSWYQQTPGQGLQFLFEYFSETQRNKGNFPGRFSGRQFSNSRSEMNVSTLELGDSALYLCASSLVGAGPGNEQFFGPGTRLTVL.